The source of this T cell receptor (beta chain) is a study of T cell changes during pregnancy in multiple sclerosis. This clone was detected only a few times. TCRdb keeps only in-frame clones here, not all; method: immunoSEQ multiplex PCR. The sample includes some 75,000 clones, around 96% of them seen just once. Germline values: CDR1 KGHSH, CDR2 LQKENI. The CDR3 loop spans 13 amino acids. Unmatched junction bases numbered 0, after V lost 3 bases and J lost 4 bases. The sample consisted of peripheral blood, taken in the second trimester of pregnancy. The sequence was obtained from a female donor with multiple sclerosis, enrolled in a pregnancy study. The J gene is TRBJ2-3, the V gene TRBV18; TRBD2 aligns across 8 bases. CDR3 nucleotide sequence: TGTGCCAGCTCACCTAGCGGGGCAGATACGCAGTATTTT. Its protein product is CASSPSGADTQYF.